These 22 T cell receptor beta chains were sequenced from one sample in a study of spatial heterogeneity in lung cancer. General observations from the study: Mutation counts in tumors were tracked by counts of expanded intratumoral alpha and beta TCRs.

The time point was: sample taken at primary tumor resection. No antigens are known for them. MiXCR was run by TCRdb on the 5' RACE reads, yielding one entry per CDR3 protein. Here the sample spans around 100,000 distinct CDR3 sequences, 4% to 4.5% being singletons. Sequencing was performed on lung tumor tissue, taken at surgery. Receptor source: a male donor with early-stage non-small cell lung cancer.

In its sample, this clonotype was seen many times. The CDR3 coding sequence is TGTGCCAGCAGCCCGACAGCAACTAATGAAAAACTGTTTTTT. Its protein is CASSPTATNEKLFF. The chain is built from TRBV7-9 and TRBJ1-4; TRBD1 might be the D (5 bases). The CDR3 consists of 14 residues. CDR1 SEHNR and CDR2 FQNEAQ come from the germline V gene (reference sequence). V was clipped by 5 bases and J by 0 bases, with 7 bases between them.

This sequence joins TRBV27 and TRBJ2-7, with 14 bases that match TRBD2. V was pared by 3 bases and J by 3 bases, with 7 bases of the junction left unmatched. CDR1 and CDR2 from the germline V gene are MNHEY and SMNVEV (reference sequence). This CDR3 comprises 17 residues. CDR3 protein: CASSFRGTSGGYYEQYF. For the CDR3, the DNA is TGTGCCAGCAGTTTTCGCGGGACTAGCGGGGGCTACTACGAGCAGTACTTC.

This rearrangement joins TRBV2 to TRBJ2-3, with 8 bases aligning to TRBD1. After removal of 7 bases from V and 4 bases from J, the junction contained 4 bases not matched to a gene. Germline loops: CDR1 SNHLY, CDR2 FYNNEI. The length of the CDR3 is 13 residues. Here the CDR3 reads CASNRDRSDTQYF. The DNA of the CDR3 is TGTGCCAGCAACCGGGACAGGTCAGATACGCAGTATTTT.

At least ten counts were recorded for this clonotype. The J gene is TRBJ2-1, the V gene TRBV10-2; 12 bases map to TRBD2. The germline V gene has CDR1 WSHSY and CDR2 SAAADI. The CDR3 sequence is 14 residues long. V trimming: 7 bases; J trimming: 8 bases; junction bases outside the gene matches: 6. The CDR3 reads CASKSSGRGHEQFF. CDR3 in DNA: TGCGCCAGCAAATCTAGCGGGAGGGGCCATGAGCAGTTCTTC.

This clonotype was picked up a small number of times. The chain couples TRBV6-6 to TRBJ1-2, with D possibly being TRBD1 (6 bases). The CDR3 extends over 14 amino acids. Germline lookup yields CDR1 MNHNY and CDR2 SVGAGI (reference sequence). Deletions cut 4 bases from V and 5 bases from J, with 14 bases between. The CDR3 loop is CASSSSQGLYGYTF. The CDR3 nucleotides read TGTGCCAGCAGTTCATCTCAGGGGTTATATGGCTACACCTTC.

This clonotype has more than one count but fewer than ten. The rearrangement joins TRBV6-1 to TRBJ1-1; 7 bases are a match to TRBD1. J lost 5 bases, V lost 10 bases, and 10 bases had no gene match. CDR3 length: 13 amino acids. CDR1 and CDR2 from the germline V gene are MNHNS and SASEGT. CDR3 nucleotide sequence: TGTGCCAAAGACAGGGAGAGAGAGACTGAAGCTTTCTTT. Translation gives CAKDRERETEAFF.

This clonotype has just a few counts. V usage is TRBV20-1 and J usage is TRBJ2-2; the match to TRBD2 covers 7 bases. The CDR3 runs to 14 residues. Losses at the gene ends were 7 bases for V and 0 bases for J; bases not matched to a gene: 5. Germline V gives CDR1 DFQATT, CDR2 SNEGSKA (reference sequence). CDR3 sequence reads: CSVPSGPNTGELFF. DNA for the CDR3: TGCAGTGTCCCTAGCGGACCGAACACCGGGGAGCTGTTTTTT.

This chain connects TRBV12-3 or TRBV12-4 to TRBJ2-4; D uncertain. The CDR3 runs 13 residues. Trimming removed 6 bases at V and 0 bases at J, with 6 bases between. CDR3 DNA sequence: TGTGCCAGCAGAGCCCTAGCCAAAAACATTCAGTACTTC. Translation gives CASRALAKNIQYF.

This clonotype was counted many times. J is TRBJ2-2 and V is TRBV11-2; D is ambiguous. The V gene's germline CDR1 is SGHAT and CDR2 FQNNGV. This CDR3 is 13 amino acids long. V dropped 6 bases and J dropped 1 base, with 6 bases sitting between them. In DNA, the CDR3 is TGTGCCAGCAGACAGAGGAACACCGGGGAGCTGTTTTTT. Translated: CASRQRNTGELFF.

This clonotype was seen at least ten times. V and J are TRBV19 and TRBJ1-2; a possible D gene is TRBD1 (6 bases). Germline V gene data show CDR1 as LNHDA and CDR2 as SQIVND (reference sequence). The ends were cut back, 11 bases at V and 4 bases at J, with 23 bases in the middle. The CDR3 is made up of 15 amino acids. The CDR3 region has the DNA TGTGCCTCTTATGACCAAGGGGGAAATCCCTATGGCTACACCTTC. As protein: CASYDQGGNPYGYTF. Full variable domain (missing parts from reference TRBV19 and TRBJ1-2): DGGITQSPKYLFRKEGQNVTLSCEQNLNHDAMYWYRQDPGQGLRLIYYSQIVNDFQKGDIAEGYSVSREKKESFPLTVTSAQKNPTAFYLCASYDQGGNPYGYTFGSGTRLTVV.

The sample holds many counts of this clonotype. The genes are TRBV4-1 and TRBJ2-7, with 9 bases identical to TRBD1. CDR1 is MGHRA and CDR2 is YSYEKL in the germline V gene. This CDR3 has 16 residues. V shed 2 bases and J 5 bases; nucleotides not matched to a gene: 10. The CDR3 region is CASSQSFGTGQHEQYF. DNA of the CDR3: TGCGCCAGCAGCCAAAGCTTCGGGACAGGGCAACACGAGCAGTACTTC.

The rearrangement joins TRBV2 to TRBJ2-5; D is possibly TRBD1 (6 bases). This CDR3 comprises 12 residues. The V end was cut by 7 bases, the J end by 2 bases, with 8 bases between. Germline-derived CDR1 and CDR2 are SNHLY and FYNNEI. CDR3 residues: CASTQGQETQYF. In DNA form, the CDR3 reads TGTGCCAGCACCCAGGGGCAAGAGACCCAGTACTTC.

This clonotype has ten or more counts. The chain carries TRBV5-1 and TRBJ1-1; 7 positions agree with TRBD1. The CDR3 extends over 14 amino acids. Germline CDR1 SGHRS, CDR2 YFSETQ. With V trimmed by 4 bases and J by 3 bases, 6 bases remained unmatched. CDR3 loop: CASSVTGLYTEAFF. The CDR3 bases are TGCGCCAGCAGCGTGACAGGGCTCTACACTGAAGCTTTCTTT.

This clonotype was observed many times. The chain recombines TRBV20-1 with TRBJ1-6; D is unclear. V was clipped by 5 bases and J by 0 bases, with 17 bases between them. The CDR3 is 17 amino acids. Germline assignment: CDR1 DFQATT and CDR2 SNEGSKA (reference sequence). CDR3 bases: TGCAGTGCTCGGGAGGGCAGGCTCGGCTCCTATAATTCACCCCTCCACTTT. This translates into CSAREGRLGSYNSPLHF.

V usage is TRBV7-9 and J usage is TRBJ2-7; D may match TRBD1 or TRBD2 (5 bases each). CDR1 and CDR2 from the germline V gene are SEHNR and FQNEAQ (reference sequence). Trimming cost V 4 bases and J 4 bases, with 29 bases left between them. The CDR3 spans 19 residues. CDR3 nucleotide sequence: TGTGCCAGCAGCTCCACCCACCGGGACCCGTTATATGAGGGGTACGAGCAGTACTTC. It encodes CASSSTHRDPLYEGYEQYF.

CDR3 in DNA: TGTGCCAGCCATATCGGGGGAGCCCTCTCCTACGAGCAGTACTTC. This encodes CASHIGGALSYEQYF. The V call is TRBV6-6, the J call TRBJ2-7, with a tentative D call TRBD2 (6 bases). Trimming removed 8 bases from V and 0 bases from J, with 17 bases in between. This CDR3 has 15 amino acids. Germline V gene sequence: CDR1 MNHNY, CDR2 SVGAGI (reference sequence).

In its sample, this clonotype was seen many times. The chain links TRBV29-1 to TRBJ1-3; D is undetermined. Germline V gene data show CDR1 as SQVTM and CDR2 as ANQGSEA. This CDR3 is 16 amino acids long. The germline V and J ends were trimmed by 2 bases and 0 bases, with 14 bases remaining between them. CDR3 DNA sequence: TGCAGCGTTGAACGGTTGGCAGGACCCTCTGGAAACACCATATATTTT. Translating it yields CSVERLAGPSGNTIYF.

There are a few counts of this clonotype. The chain recombines TRBV5-1 with TRBJ2-2, with TRBD1 identical over 7 bases. This CDR3 contains 14 residues. The germline gives CDR1 SGHRS, CDR2 YFSETQ. The V and J ends lost 3 bases and 4 bases, in that order; junction bases with no gene match: 3. The CDR3: CASSWAGGTGELFF. The CDR3 DNA reads as TGCGCCAGCAGCTGGGCAGGGGGCACCGGGGAGCTGTTTTTT.

The table lists this clonotype with many counts. V gene TRBV5-1 combines with J gene TRBJ2-3; D not resolved. The V and J ends lost 2 bases and 4 bases respectively, with 11 bases between them. Per the germline V gene, CDR1 is SGHRS and CDR2 is YFSETQ. This CDR3 comprises 14 residues. Here the CDR3 DNA reads TGCGCCAGCAGCTTAGGAGTATTCCCAGATACGCAGTATTTT. Protein sequence: CASSLGVFPDTQYF.

This clonotype was counted at least ten times. The CDR3 here is CASSAGQLSYEQYF. In DNA form, the CDR3 reads TGTGCCAGCAGTGCCGGACAGCTATCCTACGAGCAGTACTTC. The genes are TRBV6-5 and TRBJ2-7; D is possibly TRBD1 (6 bases). With 5 bases removed from V and 1 base from J, the gap between germline ends came to 12 bases. Per germline, CDR1 MNHEY and CDR2 SVGAGI. This CDR3 is built from 14 residues.

The genes are TRBV5-1 and TRBJ2-7, with 13 positions matching TRBD2. V was clipped by 3 bases and J by 4 bases; unmatched bases: 1. This CDR3 spans 14 amino acids. Per the germline V gene, CDR1 is SGHRS and CDR2 is YFSETQ. The CDR3 loop reads CASSSTSGGYEQYF. The CDR3 DNA follows: TGCGCCAGCAGCTCGACTAGCGGGGGGTACGAGCAGTACTTC.

The table lists this clonotype with many counts. The chain joins TRBV2 to TRBJ2-5, with D possibly TRBD1 on 6 matching bases. The V gene lost 5 bases and the J gene lost 3 bases, with 7 bases spanning the gap. Germline V gene data show CDR1 as SNHLY and CDR2 as FYNNEI. The length of the CDR3 is 12 residues. CDR3 in DNA: TGTGCCAGCAGTTGGACAGAAGAGACCCAGTACTTC. It encodes CASSWTEETQYF.